This T cell receptor (beta chain) is drawn from a study of cytomegalovirus exposure and HLA in healthy donors. Study-wide points: Presence/absence analyses assumed roughly uniform sequencing depth across donors, which may not hold.

The PCR was carried out with 60 Vbeta primers and 13 Jbeta primers. As handled by the study authors: As a later analysis found, there were approximately 80 million unique TCR beta chains, of which roughly 11 million were shared. Here immunoSEQ multiplex PCR was the method, and the copy in TCRdb shows in-frame clones only, minus some. V, J and clone size were drawn from that table, and D and trimming were deduced from the DNA. The repertoire includes 100,000 to 150,000 clones, about 81% of them detected once, and 1.1% sits in the top ten. Of note for this clone: Its antigen is unknown.

The J segment lost 6 bases and the V segment lost 6 bases, leaving 12 bases of the junction unmatched. Germline CDR1 is LNHDA and CDR2 is SQIVND (reference sequence). The CDR3 is 16 residues long. The chain has TRBV19 and TRBJ1-5; 9 bases align to TRBD1. This TCR was sampled from a young woman in good health and CMV-seronegative. The sample was PBMCs. The CDR3 reads CASSTPGQGVGQPQHF. CDR3 coding DNA: TGTGCCAGTAGCACCCCGGGACAGGGCGTAGGTCAGCCCCAGCATTTT.